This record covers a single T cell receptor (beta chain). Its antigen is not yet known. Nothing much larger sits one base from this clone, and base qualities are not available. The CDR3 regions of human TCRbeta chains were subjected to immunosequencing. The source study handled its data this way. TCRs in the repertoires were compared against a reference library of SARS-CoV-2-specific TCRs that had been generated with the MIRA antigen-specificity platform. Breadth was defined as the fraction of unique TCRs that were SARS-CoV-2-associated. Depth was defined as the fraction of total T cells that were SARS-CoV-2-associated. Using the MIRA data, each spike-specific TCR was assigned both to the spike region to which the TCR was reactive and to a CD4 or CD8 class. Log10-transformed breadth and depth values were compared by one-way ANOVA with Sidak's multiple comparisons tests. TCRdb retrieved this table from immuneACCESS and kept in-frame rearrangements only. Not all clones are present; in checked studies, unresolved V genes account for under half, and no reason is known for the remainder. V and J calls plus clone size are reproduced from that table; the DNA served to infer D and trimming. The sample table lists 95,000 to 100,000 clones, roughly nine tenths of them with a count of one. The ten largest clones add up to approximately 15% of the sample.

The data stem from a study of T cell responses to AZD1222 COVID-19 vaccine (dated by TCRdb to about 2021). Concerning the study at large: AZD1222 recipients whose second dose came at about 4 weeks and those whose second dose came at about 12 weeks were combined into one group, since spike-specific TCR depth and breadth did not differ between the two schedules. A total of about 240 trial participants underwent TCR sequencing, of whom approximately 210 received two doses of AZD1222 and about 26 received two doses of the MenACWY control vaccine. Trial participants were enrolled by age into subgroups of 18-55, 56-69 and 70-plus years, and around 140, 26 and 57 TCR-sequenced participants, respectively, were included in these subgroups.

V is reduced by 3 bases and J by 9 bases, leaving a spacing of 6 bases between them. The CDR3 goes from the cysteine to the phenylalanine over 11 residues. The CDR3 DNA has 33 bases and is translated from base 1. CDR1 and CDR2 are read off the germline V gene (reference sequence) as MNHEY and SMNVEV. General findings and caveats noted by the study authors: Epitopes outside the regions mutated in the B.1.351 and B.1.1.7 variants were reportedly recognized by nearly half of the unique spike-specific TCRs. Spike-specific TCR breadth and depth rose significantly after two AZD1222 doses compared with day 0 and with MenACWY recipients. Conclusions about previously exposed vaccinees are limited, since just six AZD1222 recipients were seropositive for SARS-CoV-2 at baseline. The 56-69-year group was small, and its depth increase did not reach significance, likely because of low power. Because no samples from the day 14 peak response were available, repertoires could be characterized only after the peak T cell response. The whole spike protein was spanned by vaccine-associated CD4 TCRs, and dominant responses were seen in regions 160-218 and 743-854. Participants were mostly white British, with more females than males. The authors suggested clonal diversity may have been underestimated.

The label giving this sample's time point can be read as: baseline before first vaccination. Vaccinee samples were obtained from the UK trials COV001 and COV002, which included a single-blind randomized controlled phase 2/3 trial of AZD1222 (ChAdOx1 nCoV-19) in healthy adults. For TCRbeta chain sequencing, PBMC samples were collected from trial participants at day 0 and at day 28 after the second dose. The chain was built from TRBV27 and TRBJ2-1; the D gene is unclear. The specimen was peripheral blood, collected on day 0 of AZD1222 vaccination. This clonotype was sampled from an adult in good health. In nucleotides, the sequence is TGTGCCAGCAGTTTTGGGCGTGAGCAGTTCTTC. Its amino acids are CASSFGREQFF.